The rows below give T cell receptor beta chains drawn from one sample of a study of blood T cell repertoires in COVID-19. The table came from immunoSEQ multiplex PCR; TCRdb's copy has only in-frame clones and leaves some out. The sample gives approximately 220,000 clones, 65% to 85% of which show up once; about 8% is in the top ten. Sequenced material: peripheral blood. Every receptor here comes from a woman over 75 with acute or convalescent COVID-19. CDR3s include the opening cysteine and the closing phenylalanine or tryptophan.

v_call | cdr3_aa
TRBV7-8 | CASSLQTSQETQYF
TRBV11-1 | CASSLDGGAYNEQFF
TRBV19 | CASSRQGNSYEQYF
TRBV14 | CASSQRQLNEKLFF
TRBV19 | CASSTLTGSGELFF
TRBV19 | CASSIFGEFPPGEQFF
TRBV4-2 | CASSQVSGQETQYF
TRBV6-2/TRBV6-3 | CASSKGLGQGAFEQYF
TRBV7-9 | CASSGIREIGETQYF
TRBV7-9 | CASSPEAGGPSGYTF
TRBV19 | CASSIEGGGGSAYNEQFF
TRBV4-1 | CASSQERGTGDQPQHF
TRBV4-1 | CASSPRTSGGARLETQYF
TRBV6-4 | CASSQTPRDRGFGDNSPLHF
TRBV19 | CASSSGGVLGTEAFF
TRBV3-1/TRBV3-2 | CASSLWRDTDTQYF
TRBV19 | CASSMELGQRQGYTF
TRBV5-5 | CASRQDRGRSYTF
TRBV19 | CASSPGGRDSPLHF
TRBV3-1/TRBV3-2 | CASTPPGGYNSPLHF
TRBV5-4 | CASSLDRTPYGYTF
TRBV11-2 | CASSYGTNTGELFF
TRBV7-9 | CASRASGGSITDTQYF
TRBV19 | CASSLARVPAYEQYF
TRBV5-1 | CASSWDRGFNEKLFF
TRBV6-6 | CASSYSQGQNEQFF
TRBV5-5 | CASSPRVRGNYGYTF
TRBV5-1 | CASSLEGQGESPLHF
TRBV25-1 | CASSVDRGDTEAFF
TRBV6-1 | CASSEVPSGISYEQYF
TRBV29-1 | CSVERGAEAFF
TRBV27 | CASSPGTGPSEQFF
TRBV19 | CASSRDWGNTEAFF
TRBV19 | CASSIYGTVSSYNSPLHF
TRBV28 | CASSLYGTGGWEQYF
TRBV3-1/TRBV3-2 | CASSLTSGTSYEQYF
TRBV5-1 | CASSLVGTSGPDEQFF
TRBV20-1 | CSASLGQGNQPQHF
TRBV28 | CASRLGGVGTEAFF
TRBV5-1 | CASSQGRQDEKLFF
TRBV6-2/TRBV6-3 | CASSYGGPSYEQYF
TRBV28 | CASSPARVGGNEQFF
TRBV13 | CASSLTGGAGVTGNTIYF
TRBV15 | CATSSGRLSSYNEQFF
TRBV19 | CASNSQGSDYGYTF